These T cell receptor beta chains were read from a single sample in a study of human T cells and chemical hapten exposure. TCRdb fed the 5' RACE reads into MiXCR, producing one record per CDR3 protein. Here the sample spans about 140,000 distinct CDR3 sequences, around 4.4% being singletons. These receptors originate from a female donor in good health. Both conserved end residues are part of each CDR3. A D gene is named only where the DNA matches it firmly. Some rows have no size entry. The others give once, few or many, or a class for an expanded clone.

J gene,V gene,D gene,clone size,CDR3 protein,CDR3 DNA
TRBJ2-2,TRBV7-3,TRBD2,.,CASIRSGGAGTGELFF,TGTGCCAGCATACGCAGCGGGGGGGCGGGCACCGGGGAGCTGTTTTTT
TRBJ2-3,TRBV29-1,.,many,CSVVWDTQYF,TGCAGCGTTGTGTGGGATACGCAGTATTTT
TRBJ2-7,TRBV5-1,TRBD1,many,CASSSSRGQRSSREQYF,TGCGCCAGCAGCTCATCTAGGGGACAGAGATCGTCTCGGGAGCAGTACTTC
TRBJ2-7,TRBV7-2,.,few,CASSLLGGAWAYEQYF,TGTGCCAGCAGCTTGTTGGGGGGGGCTTGGGCCTACGAGCAGTACTTC
TRBJ1-5,TRBV12-3/TRBV12-4,.,many,CASSFDMSNQPQHF,TGTGCCAGCAGTTTCGACATGAGCAATCAGCCCCAGCATTTT
TRBJ2-1,TRBV6-4,TRBD2,many,CASSEAGGDEQFF,TGTGCCAGCAGTGAGGCGGGAGGTGATGAGCAGTTCTTC
TRBJ2-3,TRBV29-1,.,many,CSAAQLEAHTQYF,TGCAGCGCGGCACAACTAGAGGCCCATACGCAGTATTTT
TRBJ2-7,TRBV6-2/TRBV6-3,.,.,CASSYNGSLSYEQYF,TGTGCCAGCAGTTACAACGGCTCGCTTTCCTACGAGCAGTACTTC
TRBJ2-2,TRBV6-4,.,many,CASSDSETGELFF,TGTGCCAGCAGTGATTCTGAGACCGGGGAGCTGTTTTTT
TRBJ2-7,TRBV7-9,.,many,CASSTSYEQYF,TGTGCCAGCAGCACTTCCTACGAGCAGTACTTC
TRBJ2-1,TRBV4-1,.,.,CASSQGAWVLSYEQFF,TGCGCCAGCAGCCAAGGAGCCTGGGTTCTCAGCTATGAGCAGTTCTTC
TRBJ1-1,TRBV5-1,.,many,CASSPQTGSNTEAFF,TGCGCCAGCAGCCCCCAGACAGGATCGAACACTGAAGCTTTCTTT
TRBJ2-3,TRBV3-1,TRBD1,many,CASSTGASTDTQYF,TGTGCCAGCAGTACAGGGGCTAGCACAGATACGCAGTATTTT
TRBJ1-5,TRBV21-1,.,few,CASSKDGEGDHSNQPQHF,TGTGCCAGCAGCAAAGACGGTGAGGGGGATCATAGCAATCAGCCCCAGCATTTT
TRBJ2-7,TRBV27,.,many,CASSLSGGYEQYF,TGTGCCAGCAGTTTATCCGGAGGGTACGAGCAGTACTTC
TRBJ1-4,TRBV5-1,.,many,CASSLEGEEFEKLFF,TGCGCCAGCAGCTTGGAAGGGGAGGAGTTTGAAAAACTGTTTTTT
TRBJ2-5,TRBV12-3/TRBV12-4,.,many,CASSFSGLFADWTPRNLTSAQYF,TGTGCCAGCAGTTTTAGTGGTTTATTTGCCGATTGGACCCCCCGCAATCTGACCTCGGCCCAGTACTTC
TRBJ1-5,TRBV2,.,many,CASRDDRGNQPQHF,TGTGCCAGCAGGGACGACCGTGGCAATCAGCCCCAGCATTTT
TRBJ1-6,TRBV5-1,.,.,CARSQGTTNSPLHF,TGCGCCAGAAGTCAGGGAACCACTAATTCACCCCTCCACTTT
TRBJ1-1,TRBV7-8,.,many,CASIQGTEAFF,TGTGCCAGCATACAGGGCACTGAAGCTTTCTTT
TRBJ1-1,TRBV20-1,.,many,CSATKGDTEAFF,TGCAGTGCTACGAAAGGGGACACTGAAGCTTTCTTT
TRBJ1-2,TRBV7-9,TRBD1,many,CASSTETGVRGYTF,TGTGCCAGCAGCACAGAGACAGGGGTGAGGGGCTACACCTTC
TRBJ1-6,TRBV2,.,few,CASSEAPGSYNSPLHF,TGTGCCAGCAGTGAAGCGCCGGGCTCCTATAATTCACCCCTCCACTTT
TRBJ1-6,TRBV7-2,TRBD1,many,CASSLSGDRGFHSPLHF,TGTGCCAGCAGCTTATCTGGGGACAGGGGCTTCCATTCACCCCTCCACTTT
TRBJ2-6,TRBV7-9,.,many,CASSYRDGYVLTF,TGTGCCAGCAGCTACAGGGATGGTTACGTCCTGACTTTC
TRBJ1-2,TRBV29-1,.,.,CSIPGANYGYTF,TGCAGCATCCCAGGGGCTAACTATGGCTACACCTTC
TRBJ2-5,TRBV5-1,.,few,CASSVGNVKRETQYF,TGCGCCAGCAGCGTTGGGAATGTGAAGCGAGAGACCCAGTACTTC
TRBJ1-1,TRBV20-1,.,many,CSAMGLEAFF,TGCAGTGCCATGGGGCTAGAGGCTTTCTTT
TRBJ1-3,TRBV15,.,many,CATRGAFDTIYF,TGTGCCACCAGAGGAGCGTTTGACACCATATATTTT
TRBJ1-6,TRBV6-2/TRBV6-3,.,many,CASSRKSTPSSYNSPLHF,TGTGCCAGCAGCCGCAAGTCGACACCGAGCTCCTATAATTCACCCCTCCACTTT
TRBJ2-5,TRBV5-6,.,many,CASSGGFYQETQYF,TGTGCCAGCAGCGGGGGGTTTTACCAAGAGACCCAGTACTTC
TRBJ2-7,TRBV7-3,.,many,CASSLALGPYEQYF,TGTGCCAGCAGCTTAGCCTTAGGCCCCTACGAGCAGTACTTC
TRBJ2-1,TRBV28,TRBD2,many,CASSFPSGGYNEQFF,TGTGCCAGCAGTTTCCCTAGCGGGGGGTACAATGAGCAGTTCTTC
TRBJ2-6,TRBV5-1,TRBD1,many,CASSSGQGASGANVLTF,TGCGCCAGCAGCTCGGGACAGGGGGCGTCTGGGGCCAACGTCCTGACTTTC
TRBJ1-4,TRBV12-3/TRBV12-4,.,many,CASSPVGEKLFF,TGTGCCAGCAGCCCTGTGGGAGAAAAACTGTTTTTT
TRBJ2-6,TRBV24-1,.,many,CATSDLSGDGANVLTF,TGTGCCACCAGTGATTTGTCAGGGGATGGGGCCAACGTCCTGACTTTC
TRBJ2-7,TRBV6-1,TRBD1,many,CASSPRKGQGAFYEQYF,TGTGCCAGCAGTCCAAGAAAGGGTCAGGGGGCTTTCTACGAGCAGTACTTC
TRBJ2-6,TRBV5-1,TRBD2,.,CASSPLSGGPTGANVLTF,TGCGCCAGCAGCCCCCTTAGCGGGGGACCTACTGGGGCCAACGTCCTGACTTTC
TRBJ1-2,TRBV13,.,many,CASSLWTERDYGYTF,TGTGCCAGCAGCCTGTGGACAGAGCGGGACTATGGCTACACCTTC
TRBJ1-5,TRBV6-6,TRBD1,many,CASSINPTGGGKSNQPQHF,TGTGCCAGCAGTATCAACCCAACAGGGGGCGGGAAGAGCAATCAGCCCCAGCATTTT
TRBJ2-2,TRBV3-1,.,.,CASSSPPGFRELFF,TGTGCCAGCAGCAGCCCCCCCGGCTTCAGGGAGCTGTTTTTT
TRBJ2-7,TRBV13,TRBD1,few,CASSTADRGDFYEQYF,TGTGCCAGCAGCACCGCGGACAGGGGCGATTTCTACGAGCAGTACTTC
TRBJ2-7,TRBV2,.,medium-sized,CASSGPGAGLGEQYF,TGTGCCAGCAGTGGACCGGGGGCGGGTCTGGGCGAGCAGTACTTC
TRBJ1-1,TRBV9,.,few,CASSVADGARGTEAFF,TGTGCCAGCAGCGTAGCTGACGGGGCGAGAGGCACTGAAGCTTTCTTT
TRBJ1-1,TRBV28,.,many,CASSPLRGTEAFF,TGTGCCAGCAGTCCTCTGCGCGGCACTGAAGCTTTCTTT
TRBJ2-4,TRBV7-2,TRBD1,many,CASSLVYRGLGNIQYF,TGTGCCAGCAGCTTAGTTTATAGGGGGCTTGGAAACATTCAGTACTTC
TRBJ1-5,TRBV12-3/TRBV12-4,.,many,CASSFGRQINQPQHF,TGTGCCAGCAGTTTTGGCCGTCAGATCAATCAGCCCCAGCATTTT
TRBJ1-1,TRBV5-1,.,many,CASSLVAGLNTEAFF,TGCGCCAGCAGCTTGGTAGCAGGATTGAACACTGAAGCTTTCTTT